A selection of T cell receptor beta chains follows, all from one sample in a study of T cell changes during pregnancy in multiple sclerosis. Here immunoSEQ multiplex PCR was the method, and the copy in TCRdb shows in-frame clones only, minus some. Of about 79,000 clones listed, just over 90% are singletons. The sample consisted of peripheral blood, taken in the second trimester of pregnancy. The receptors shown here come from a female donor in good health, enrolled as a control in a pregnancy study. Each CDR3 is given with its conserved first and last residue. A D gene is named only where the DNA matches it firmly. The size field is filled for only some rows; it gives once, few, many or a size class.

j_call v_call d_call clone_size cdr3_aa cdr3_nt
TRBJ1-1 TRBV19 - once CAIRDSKYMNTEAFF TGTGCCATACGAGACAGCAAGTATATGAACACTGAAGCTTTCTTT
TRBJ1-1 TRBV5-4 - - CASSRGGAEAFF TGTGCCAGCAGCAGAGGGGGGGCTGAAGCTTTCTTT
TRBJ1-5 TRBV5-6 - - CASSFTGGLGQPQHF TGTGCCAGCAGCTTTACCGGGGGGCTAGGCCAGCCCCAGCATTTT
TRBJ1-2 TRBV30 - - CAWSVGQLYGYTF TGTGCCTGGAGTGTTGGGCAGCTCTATGGCTACACCTTC
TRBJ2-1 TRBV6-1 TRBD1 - CASRPGTAYNEQFF TGTGCCAGCAGACCCGGGACAGCGTACAATGAGCAGTTCTTC
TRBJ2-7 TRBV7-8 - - CASSLQGGYEQYF TGTGCCAGCAGCTTACAGGGGGGCTACGAGCAGTACTTC
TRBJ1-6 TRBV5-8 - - CASSPGTFIDSPLHF TGTGCCAGCAGCCCGGGGACTTTTATTGATTCACCCCTCCACTTT
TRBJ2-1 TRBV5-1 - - CASRFVKAGAFNEQFF TGCGCCAGCAGATTCGTCAAAGCAGGGGCTTTCAATGAGCAGTTCTTC
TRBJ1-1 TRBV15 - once CATSSGWAQPTEAFF TGTGCCACCAGCAGTGGCTGGGCCCAGCCCACTGAAGCTTTCTTT
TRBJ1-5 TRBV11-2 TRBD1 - CASSSDRGQPQHF TGTGCCAGCAGCTCGGACAGGGGTCAGCCCCAGCATTTT
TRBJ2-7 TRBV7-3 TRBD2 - CASSLTVAGISYEQYF TGTGCCAGCAGCTTAACGGTAGCGGGGATCTCCTACGAGCAGTACTTC
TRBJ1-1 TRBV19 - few CASSIWGENTEAFF TGTGCCAGTAGTATCTGGGGAGAGAACACTGAAGCTTTCTTT
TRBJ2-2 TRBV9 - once CASSERRGLRTGELFF TGTGCCAGCAGCGAAAGAAGGGGCTTGCGGACCGGGGAGCTGTTTTTT
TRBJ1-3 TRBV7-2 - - CASSLWTPYSGNTIYF TGTGCCAGCAGTCTATGGACTCCTTACTCTGGAAACACCATATATTTT
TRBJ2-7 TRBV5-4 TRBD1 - CASSPETGISYEQYF TGTGCCAGCAGCCCTGAGACAGGGATCTCCTACGAGCAGTACTTC
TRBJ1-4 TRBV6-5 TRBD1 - CASSYSGTGELFF TGTGCCAGCAGTTACTCCGGGACAGGGGAACTGTTTTTT
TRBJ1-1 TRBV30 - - CALARGGNTEAFF TGTGCACTCGCGAGGGGGGGGAACACTGAAGCTTTCTTT
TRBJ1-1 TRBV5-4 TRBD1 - CASSFGRGLGTEAFF TGTGCCAGCAGCTTCGGAAGGGGGCTAGGGACTGAAGCTTTCTTT
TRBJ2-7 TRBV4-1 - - CASSQEYRDEQYF TGCGCCAGCAGCCAAGAATACAGGGACGAGCAGTACTTC
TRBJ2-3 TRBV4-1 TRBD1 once CASSQRGQGQTDTQYF TGCGCCAGCAGCCAAAGGGGGCAGGGTCAAACAGATACGCAGTATTTT
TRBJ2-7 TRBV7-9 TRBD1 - CASSPRGGQGVYEQYF TGTGCCAGCAGCCCACGCGGCGGACAGGGGGTCTACGAGCAGTACTTC
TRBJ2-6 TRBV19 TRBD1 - CATRVGTGHSGANVLTF TGTGCCACCAGGGTGGGGACAGGCCACTCTGGGGCCAACGTCCTGACTTTC
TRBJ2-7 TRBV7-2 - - CASSLAFGEGGYEQYF TGTGCCAGCAGCTTAGCGTTCGGGGAAGGGGGCTACGAGCAGTACTTC
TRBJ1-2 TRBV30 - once CAWSVTGGYTF TGTGCCTGGAGTGTAACCGGGGGCTACACCTTC
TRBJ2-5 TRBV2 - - CASSAVGLAQETQYF TGTGCCAGCAGTGCGGTCGGACTGGCACAAGAGACCCAGTACTTC
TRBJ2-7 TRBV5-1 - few CASSLSQGPLGEQYF TGCGCCAGCAGCTTGAGCCAGGGTCCTTTGGGGGAGCAGTACTTC
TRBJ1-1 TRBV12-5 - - CASGAGIEAFF TGTGCTAGTGGGGCAGGGATCGAAGCTTTCTTT
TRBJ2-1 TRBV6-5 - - CASSYRTPTEQFF TGTGCCAGCAGTTACAGGACTCCGACTGAGCAGTTCTTC
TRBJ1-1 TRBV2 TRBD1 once CASPTGMNTEAFF TGTGCCAGTCCGACAGGGATGAACACTGAAGCTTTCTTT
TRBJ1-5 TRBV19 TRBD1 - CASSFRQGGNQPQHF TGTGCCAGTAGTTTCCGACAGGGGGGGAATCAGCCCCAGCATTTT
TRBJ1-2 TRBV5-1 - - CASSLGSGLGHHYGYTF TGCGCCAGCAGCTTGGGCTCAGGGCTAGGCCATCACTATGGCTACACCTTC
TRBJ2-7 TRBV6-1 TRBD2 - CASSEEAGASYEQYF TGTGCCAGCAGTGAAGAAGCGGGGGCTTCCTACGAGCAGTACTTC
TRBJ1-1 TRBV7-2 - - CASSLAGLNTEAFF TGTGCCAGCAGCTTAGCGGGCCTGAACACTGAAGCTTTCTTT
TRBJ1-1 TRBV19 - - CASSIFRGGGIVNTEAFF TGTGCCAGTAGTATTTTTCGAGGGGGAGGGATTGTGAACACTGAAGCTTTCTTT
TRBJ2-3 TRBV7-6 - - CASSLAPPVGTDTQYF TGTGCCAGCAGCTTAGCCCCCCCGGTGGGCACAGATACGCAGTATTTT
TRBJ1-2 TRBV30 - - CAWDSKNYGYTF TGTGCCTGGGACAGCAAAAACTATGGCTACACCTTC
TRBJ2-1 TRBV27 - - CASSRLDPNEQFF TGTGCCAGCAGTCGACTAGATCCAAATGAGCAGTTCTTC
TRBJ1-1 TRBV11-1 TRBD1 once CASSLGQGYTEAFF TGTGCCAGCAGCTTAGGACAGGGGTATACTGAAGCTTTCTTT
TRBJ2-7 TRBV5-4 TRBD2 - CASSSGGGFVYEQYF TGTGCCAGCAGCTCAGGCGGGGGGTTCGTCTACGAGCAGTACTTC
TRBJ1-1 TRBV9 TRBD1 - CASSVAEGGTTFF TGTGCCAGCAGCGTAGCGGAAGGGGGCACGACTTTCTTT
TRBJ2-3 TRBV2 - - CASSRTASTDTQYF TGTGCCAGCAGTAGGACAGCTAGCACAGATACGCAGTATTTT
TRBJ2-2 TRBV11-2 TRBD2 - CASSTSGGATGELFF TGTGCCAGCAGCACCTCGGGAGGGGCCACCGGGGAGCTGTTTTTT
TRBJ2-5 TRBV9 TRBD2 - CASSVGRTSGGETQYF TGTGCCAGCAGCGTAGGCAGGACTAGCGGGGGAGAGACCCAGTACTTC
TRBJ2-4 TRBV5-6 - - CASSFGTQENIQYF TGTGCCAGCAGCTTCGGGACACAAGAAAACATTCAGTACTTC
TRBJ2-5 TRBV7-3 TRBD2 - CASSSSGERGLETQYF TGTGCCAGCAGCTCGTCAGGGGAGCGGGGGTTAGAGACCCAGTACTTC
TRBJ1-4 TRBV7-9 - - CASSLAGGEAREKLFF TGTGCCAGCAGCTTAGCTGGCGGGGAAGCGAGGGAAAAACTGTTTTTT
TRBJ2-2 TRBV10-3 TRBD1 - CAISGWTGGTGELFF TGTGCCATCAGTGGCTGGACAGGGGGTACCGGGGAGCTGTTTTTT
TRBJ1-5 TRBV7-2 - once CASSLNPGSLYQPQHF TGTGCCAGCAGCTTAAACCCTGGGAGTCTATATCAACCCCAGCATTTT
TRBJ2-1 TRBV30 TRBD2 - CAWTAGGTQFF TGTGCCTGGACAGCGGGGGGTACACAGTTCTTC
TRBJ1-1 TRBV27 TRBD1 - CASSVLQGAGTEAFF TGTGCCAGCAGTGTCCTACAGGGGGCCGGCACTGAAGCTTTCTTT
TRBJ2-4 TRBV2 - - CASSEVALAKNIQYF TGTGCCAGCAGTGAAGTAGCACTAGCCAAAAACATTCAGTACTTC
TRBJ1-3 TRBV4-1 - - CASSQGRAGRARSGNTIYF TGCGCCAGCAGCCAAGGGAGGGCAGGGCGCGCCCGGTCTGGAAACACCATATATTTT